This TCR beta chain was obtained from a study of OX40 agonist ivuxolimab in advanced cancers. Study-level background: Each dose-escalation patient presented with hepatocellular carcinoma, melanoma, renal cell or head and neck cancer. Regarding the study as a whole: There was clonal expansion of CD4+ and CD8+ blood T cells by week 6 at 0.1 to 3.0 mg/kg. The mean number of expanded clones was higher in CD8+ T cells than in CD4+.

The CDR3 has 17 amino acids. CDR1 SGHRS and CDR2 YFSETQ come from the germline V gene. Clones were sequenced by immunoSEQ multiplex PCR, and TCRdb holds only the in-frame ones, with some missing. This table holds 70,000 to 85,000 clones, 90% to 95% found once. With regard to this clone: The antigen is unknown.

The clonotype comes from an adult with an advanced solid tumor such as melanoma, head and neck, liver or kidney cancer. V usage is TRBV5-1 and J usage is TRBJ2-5, with 8 bases fitting TRBD2. The end of the DNA is better explained by TRBJ2-7, so the J call may be wrong. The sequencing here drew on CD4+ or CD8+ T cells sorted from blood, taken in a trial of the OX40 agonist ivuxolimab. This CDR3 reads CASSSTTSSGFSYEQYF. The CDR3 DNA reads TGCGCCAGCAGCTCGACCACTTCTAGCGGGTTCTCCTACGAGCAGTACTTC.